This T cell receptor beta chain was documented in a study of Ad26.COV2.S vaccination and SARS-CoV-2 variants. Using immunoSEQ multiplex PCR, the repertoire was profiled, and TCRdb retains in-frame clones only, with some absent. The table lists about 480,000 clones, 87% of them singletons. Whole-study findings and limits: Quantification of TCR breadth and depth may have yielded underestimates of total T cell responses.

Trimming left V 11 bases short and J 7 bases short, with 23 bases between. The germline gives CDR1 LNHDA, CDR2 SQIVND (reference sequence). CDR3 size: 14 residues. Treatment: 19 received Ad26.COV2.S at low or high dose, single or two shots; five or six received placebo; per-sample allocation not given. The investigators took samples on day 63 after the first vaccine or placebo injection. This Boston cohort included adults aged 18-55 years. Details on this clone: The antigen is not known.

This chain uses TRBV19 with TRBJ1-1; a weak D match, TRBD1 (5 bases). This TCR derives from a person between 18 and 65 years old who received the Ad26.COV2.S COVID-19 vaccine or a placebo. The sample was peripheral blood, taken in a trial of Ad26.COV2.S vaccine versus placebo. CDR3 region: CAVGTIGARIEAFF. DNA of the CDR3: TGTGCCGTGGGGACGATTGGGGCACGTATTGAAGCTTTCTTT.